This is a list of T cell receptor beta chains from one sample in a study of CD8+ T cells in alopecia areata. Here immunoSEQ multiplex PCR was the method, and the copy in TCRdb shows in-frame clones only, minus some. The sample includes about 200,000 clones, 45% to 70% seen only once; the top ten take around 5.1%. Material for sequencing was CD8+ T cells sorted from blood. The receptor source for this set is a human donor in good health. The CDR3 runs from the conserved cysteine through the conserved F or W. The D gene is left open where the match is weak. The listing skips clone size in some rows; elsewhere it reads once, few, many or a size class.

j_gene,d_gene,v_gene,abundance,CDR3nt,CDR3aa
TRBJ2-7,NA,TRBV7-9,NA,TGTGCCAGCAGTTACAGGACCTACGAGCAGTACTTC,CASSYRTYEQYF
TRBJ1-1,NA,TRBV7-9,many,TGTGCCAGCAGCTTAGATAGGGGGTCCAACACTGAAGCTTTCTTT,CASSLDRGSNTEAFF
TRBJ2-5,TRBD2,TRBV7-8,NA,TGTGCCAGCAGCTTACCGACTAGCGGGGGGCCATTGGGAGAGACCCAGTACTTC,CASSLPTSGGPLGETQYF
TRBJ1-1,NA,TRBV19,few,TGTGCCAGTAGTATAGGTACGGGCACTGAAGCTTTCTTT,CASSIGTGTEAFF
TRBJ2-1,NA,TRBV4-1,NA,TGCGCCAGCAGCCAATATGGGGACGATGAGCAGTTCTTC,CASSQYGDDEQFF
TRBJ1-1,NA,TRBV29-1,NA,TGCAGCGTTGAAAAGAACACTGAAGCTTTCTTT,CSVEKNTEAFF
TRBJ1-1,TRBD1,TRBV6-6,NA,TGTGCCAGCAGTTACTCGGGGACAGGGATGAACACTGAAGCTTTCTTT,CASSYSGTGMNTEAFF
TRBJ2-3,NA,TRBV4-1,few,TGCGCCAGCAGCCAATCTAGCACAGATACGCAGTATTTT,CASSQSSTDTQYF
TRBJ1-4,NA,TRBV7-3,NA,TGTGCCAGCAGCTCTCCGTGGGGGGAAGATGAAAAACTGTTTTTT,CASSSPWGEDEKLFF
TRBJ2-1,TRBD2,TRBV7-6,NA,TGTGCCAGCAGCTTAGAATCGGGGGGAGACAATGAGCAGTTCTTC,CASSLESGGDNEQFF
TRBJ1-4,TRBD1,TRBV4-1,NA,TGCGCCAGCAGCGCTCCCGGGACAGGGGTAGAAAAACTGTTTTTT,CASSAPGTGVEKLFF
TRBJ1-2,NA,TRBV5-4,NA,TGTGCCAGCAGCTTGGTGAGGGATGGATATGGCTACACCTTC,CASSLVRDGYGYTF
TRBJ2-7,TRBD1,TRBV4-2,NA,TGTGCCAGCAGCCAGGGGACAGGGGGCGTCTACGAGCAGTACTTC,CASSQGTGGVYEQYF
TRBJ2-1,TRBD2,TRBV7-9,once,TGTGCCAGCAGCCTGACTAGCGGGGGGGCCTATGAGCAGTTCTTC,CASSLTSGGAYEQFF
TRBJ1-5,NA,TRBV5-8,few,TGTGCCAGCAAGGAAGGCAATCAGCCCCAGCATTTT,CASKEGNQPQHF
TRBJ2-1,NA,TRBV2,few,TGTGCCAGCAGTGCACTAGGGGGGCCGTACAATGAGCAGTTCTTC,CASSALGGPYNEQFF
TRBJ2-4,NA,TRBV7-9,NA,TGTGCCAGCAGCTCCGGGACGCGGAGGGAAAACATTCAGTACTTC,CASSSGTRRENIQYF
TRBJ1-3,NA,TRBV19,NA,TGTGCCAGTAGTATATCGGGGACCTCTGGAAACACCATATATTTT,CASSISGTSGNTIYF
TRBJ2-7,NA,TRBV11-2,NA,TGTGCCAGCAGCTTCGGGACGGGTTCCTACGAGCAGTACTTC,CASSFGTGSYEQYF
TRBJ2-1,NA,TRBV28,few,TGTGCCAGCAGTTCCCCCGGGGAGGGGGACTACAATGAGCAGTTCTTC,CASSSPGEGDYNEQFF
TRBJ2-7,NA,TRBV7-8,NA,TGTGCCAGCAGCCTAGGGAATGGGATCTACGAGCAGTACTTC,CASSLGNGIYEQYF
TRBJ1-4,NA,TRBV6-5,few,TGTGCCAGCAGCACCGGGGGGTACGACGAAAAACTGTTTTTT,CASSTGGYDEKLFF
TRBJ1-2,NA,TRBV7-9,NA,TGTGCCAGCAGCTTTAGCGAGAGCTATGGCTACACCTTC,CASSFSESYGYTF
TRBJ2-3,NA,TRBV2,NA,TGTGCCAGCAGCCCCGTGGCAGATACGCAGTATTTT,CASSPVADTQYF
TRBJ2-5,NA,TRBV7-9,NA,TGTGCCAGCAGCTCGCCGGTGGGCCCACAAGAGACCCAGTACTTC,CASSSPVGPQETQYF
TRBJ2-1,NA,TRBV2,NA,TGTGCCAGCAGTGAAACCCGTGAGCAGTTCTTC,CASSETREQFF
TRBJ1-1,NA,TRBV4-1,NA,TGCGCCAGCAGCCAAGGTGGGGGATGGAGGGTAGGGACTGAAGCTTTCTTT,CASSQGGGWRVGTEAFF
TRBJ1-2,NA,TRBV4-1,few,TGCGCCAGCAGCCAGGCAGACCAACAGGGCTACACCTTC,CASSQADQQGYTF
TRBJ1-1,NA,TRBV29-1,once,TGCACCGGGGGAGGGGGGAACACTGAAGCTTTCTTT,CTGGGGNTEAFF
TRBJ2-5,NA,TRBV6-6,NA,TGTGCCAGCAGTTACACCCCGGGGGCAGGATGGGAGACCCAGTACTTC,CASSYTPGAGWETQYF
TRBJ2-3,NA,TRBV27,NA,TGTGCCAGCAGGCCGGACTACGGCGCAGATACGCAGTATTTT,CASRPDYGADTQYF
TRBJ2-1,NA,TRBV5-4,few,TGTGCCAGCACCCAGACGGGCAATGAGCAGTTCTTC,CASTQTGNEQFF
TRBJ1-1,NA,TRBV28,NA,TGTGCCAGCAGTTTATGGGGACTGCCGAACACTGAAGCTTTCTTT,CASSLWGLPNTEAFF
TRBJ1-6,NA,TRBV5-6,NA,TGTGCCAGCAGCTTGGGTGATATCGGTTCACCCCTCCACTTT,CASSLGDIGSPLHF
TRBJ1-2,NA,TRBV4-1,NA,TGCGCCAGCTGGGACATCAGCTATGGCTACACCTTC,CASWDISYGYTF
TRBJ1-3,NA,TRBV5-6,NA,TGTGCCAGCAGCTTAGGATTCTCTGGAAACACCATATATTTT,CASSLGFSGNTIYF
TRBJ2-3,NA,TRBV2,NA,TGTGCCAGCAAGGGACTCCGGGAAGATACGCAGTATTTT,CASKGLREDTQYF
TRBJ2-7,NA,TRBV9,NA,TGTGCCAGCAGCGTAGAGTGGGGCTCCTACGAGCAGTACTTC,CASSVEWGSYEQYF
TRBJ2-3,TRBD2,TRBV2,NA,TGTGCCAGCAGTGACGTGGCGGGGGGTTTGGATACGCAGTATTTT,CASSDVAGGLDTQYF
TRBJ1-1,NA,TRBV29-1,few,TGCAGCGTCGGGGACCCGAACACTGAAGCTTTCTTT,CSVGDPNTEAFF
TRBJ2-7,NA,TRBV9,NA,TGTGCCAGCAGCGTGAATTTCTACGAGCAGTACTTC,CASSVNFYEQYF
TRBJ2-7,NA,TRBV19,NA,TGTGCCAGTAAAGGGCAGGGGAACGACGAGCAGTACTTC,CASKGQGNDEQYF
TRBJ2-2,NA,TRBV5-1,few,TGCGCCAGCAGCTTGGGACAGGAGAACACCGGGGAGCTGTTTTTT,CASSLGQENTGELFF
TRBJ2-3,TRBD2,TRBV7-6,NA,TGTGCCAGCAGCTTAGGGCTAGCGGGGGGGCAGTATTTT,CASSLGLAGGQYF
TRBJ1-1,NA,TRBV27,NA,TGTGCCAGCAGTTTAACCCCGGCAGGGCACACTGAAGCTTTCTTT,CASSLTPAGHTEAFF
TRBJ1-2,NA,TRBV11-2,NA,TGTGCCAGCAGCTTAGCAGGGGAGGGCTATGGCTACACCTTC,CASSLAGEGYGYTF
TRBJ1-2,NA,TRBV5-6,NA,TGTGCCAGCAGCTTGCGGGATTACTATGGCTACACCTTC,CASSLRDYYGYTF